This entry lists 24 T cell receptor beta chains sequenced from one sample in a study of T cell responses to AZD1222 COVID-19 vaccine. Here immunoSEQ multiplex PCR was the method, and the copy in TCRdb shows in-frame clones only, minus some. The data contain over 80,000 clones, 80% to 90% of them seen just once; the ten biggest clones take up about 31%. This specimen consisted of peripheral blood, obtained on day 0 of AZD1222 vaccination. The receptor source for this set is an adult in good health.

V gene TRBV5-1 combines with J gene TRBJ2-4; no reliable D call. The ends were cut back, 0 bases at V and 8 bases at J, with 3 bases in the middle. The CDR3 spans 11 residues. Per germline, CDR1 SGHRS and CDR2 YFSETQ. The CDR3 nucleotides are TGCGCCAGCAGCTTGGGTGACATTCAGTACTTC. This translates into CASSLGDIQYF.

The V and J genes are TRBV4-1 and TRBJ2-1; 8 bases agree with TRBD2. V shed 0 bases, J shed 2 bases, and the junction held 6 bases outside the gene matches. This CDR3 region has 17 residues. Germline V gene lookup returns CDR1 MGHRA and CDR2 YSYEKL. The CDR3 loop is CASSQDVAGGPYNEQFF. The CDR3 coding sequence is TGCGCCAGCAGCCAAGATGTGGCGGGAGGCCCCTACAATGAGCAGTTCTTC.

The V gene is TRBV9, the J gene TRBJ2-1; D is undetermined. This CDR3 contains 13 residues. With 4 bases removed from V and 9 bases from J, the gap between germline ends came to 14 bases. CDR1 and CDR2 from the germline V gene are SGDLS and YYNGEE. CDR3 in amino acids: CASSPKRGSEQFF. The CDR3, as DNA: TGTGCCAGCAGCCCAAAGCGTGGCAGTGAGCAGTTCTTC.

The chain couples TRBV2 to TRBJ2-1; 10 bases align to TRBD2. The germline V gene has CDR1 SNHLY and CDR2 FYNNEI. After removal of 3 bases from V and 4 bases from J, the junction contained 6 bases not matched to a gene. The CDR3 contains 16 residues. CDR3 sequence: CASSDLGSGRYNEQFF. The CDR3 DNA reads TGTGCCAGCAGTGATCTCGGTAGCGGGAGGTACAATGAGCAGTTCTTC.

The chain has TRBV2 and TRBJ1-4, with TRBD1 as a possible D gene (6 bases). The V end lost 8 bases, the J end lost 6 bases, and 7 bases lay between the germline ends. CDR3 size: 11 residues. From germline, CDR1 is SNHLY and CDR2 FYNNEI. CDR3 sequence: CASHRDEKLFF. As DNA, the CDR3 is TGTGCCAGCCACAGGGATGAAAAACTGTTTTTT.

The chain combines TRBV27 with TRBJ1-1, with D uncertain. The CDR3 sequence is 12 residues long. The V gene's germline CDR1 is MNHEY and CDR2 SMNVEV (reference sequence). V shed 2 bases and J shed 8 bases, with 9 bases lying between them. CDR3 residues: CASSLMGREAFF. The CDR3 region has the DNA TGTGCCAGCAGTTTAATGGGGAGAGAAGCTTTCTTT.

This chain uses TRBV18 with TRBJ2-1; D uncertain. V lost 2 bases to trimming and J lost 1 base, with 6 bases between them. The CDR3 is 14 residues long. The germline V gene encodes CDR1 KGHSH and CDR2 LQKENI. For the CDR3, the DNA is TGTGCCAGCTCACCAGGGCAGTCCTACAATGAGCAGTTCTTC. Residues: CASSPGQSYNEQFF.

This clone was observed a single time. The chain joins TRBV24-1 to TRBJ2-3; 13 bases map to TRBD2. CDR1 and CDR2 from the germline V gene are KGHDR and SFDVKD. V gave up 0 bases and J gave up 1 base; unmatched junction bases: 9. The CDR3 loop spans 20 amino acids. The CDR3 bases are TGTGCCACCAGTGATTTGGGGCAGGGTGGACTAGCGGGGGGCACAGATACGCAGTATTTT. As protein: CATSDLGQGGLAGGTDTQYF.

The V call is TRBV6-5, the J call TRBJ2-7; TRBD1 matches 10 bases. V lost 4 bases and J lost 4; bases outside the gene matches: 4. CDR3 length: 14 amino acids. Germline assignment: CDR1 MNHEY and CDR2 SVGAGI. CDR3 in DNA: TGTGCCAGCAGTTCTATGGGACAGGGGTACGAGCAGTACTTC. This sequence encodes CASSSMGQGYEQYF.

The genes are TRBV7-2 and TRBJ2-3, with 9 nucleotides matching TRBD2. V lost 3 bases, J lost 3 bases, and 7 bases stayed unmatched. The germline V gene has CDR1 SGHTA and CDR2 FQGNSA. The CDR3 covers 16 residues. Here the CDR3 DNA reads TGTGCCAGCAGCTTGGCGGGAGGGCGAGGGACAGATACGCAGTATTTT. Translated, it gives CASSLAGGRGTDTQYF.

This chain connects TRBV4-3 to TRBJ1-1, with a possible D match to TRBD1 (6 bases). Germline V lookup: CDR1 LGHNA, CDR2 YSLEER. The CDR3 runs to 15 residues. V was pared by 0 bases and J by 4 bases, with 12 bases between. CDR3 sequence (DNA): TGCGCCAGCAGCCAAGAGCCCCAGGGGTCCACTGAAGCTTTCTTT. Encoded protein: CASSQEPQGSTEAFF.

The J gene is TRBJ1-1, the V gene TRBV24-1, with a weak D call TRBD1 (5 bases). Germline loops: CDR1 KGHDR, CDR2 SFDVKD. V shed 8 bases and J shed 3 bases, with 18 bases lying between them. The CDR3 loop spans 15 amino acids. The CDR3 reads CATTLGGSRDTEAFF. The CDR3 nucleotides read TGTGCCACCACGCTGGGGGGTTCGAGGGACACTGAAGCTTTCTTT.

The chain employs TRBV5-1 and TRBJ2-1, with D maybe TRBD2 (5 bases). The CDR3 contains 14 residues. Trimming removed 2 bases from V and 0 bases from J, with 6 bases in between. CDR1 and CDR2 from the germline V gene are SGHRS and YFSETQ. The CDR3 sequence is CASSFEGSYNEQFF. Here the CDR3 DNA reads TGCGCCAGCAGCTTCGAGGGCTCCTACAATGAGCAGTTCTTC.

The chain recombines TRBV28 with TRBJ1-1, with D maybe TRBD1 (6 bases). The V gene's germline CDR1 is MDHEN and CDR2 SYDVKM. Between the trimmed V and J ends, which lost 7 bases and 3 bases, there was a span of 21 bases. The CDR3 covers 16 residues. CDR3 region: CASKIRTVAAYTEAFF. The CDR3 coding sequence is TGTGCCAGCAAAATAAGGACAGTCGCCGCGTACACTGAAGCTTTCTTT. Full variable domain (rest looked up from reference TRBV28 and TRBJ1-1): DVKVTQSSRYLVKRTGEKVFLECVQDMDHENMFWYRQDPGLGLRLIYFSYDVKMKEKGDIPEGYSVSREKKERFSLILESASTNQTSMYLCASKIRTVAAYTEAFFGQGTRLTVV.

This chain joins TRBV9 and TRBJ1-5, with D possibly TRBD1 on 5 matching bases. The length of the CDR3 is 14 residues. Trimming took off 0 bases at V and 3 bases at J, with 7 bases between the two ends. Germline V gene lookup returns CDR1 SGDLS and CDR2 YYNGEE. The CDR3 DNA is TGTGCCAGCAGCGTAGGAGGGGCCAATCAGCCCCAGCATTTT. The encoded protein is CASSVGGANQPQHF.

The V and J genes are TRBV7-9 and TRBJ2-1; 12 nucleotides line up with TRBD2. J gave up 3 bases and V 5 bases, and 5 bases lay outside the gene matches. Germline V gene sequence: CDR1 SEHNR, CDR2 FQNEAQ (reference sequence). CDR3 length: 16 amino acids. CDR3 bases: TGTGCCAGCAGCCGACTAGCGGGAGTCCTCTACAATGAGCAGTTCTTC. Amino acids: CASSRLAGVLYNEQFF.

The chain recombines TRBV13 with TRBJ1-2, with 7 positions matching TRBD1. The CDR3 length is 15 residues. The germline CDR1 and CDR2 sequences are PRHDT and FYEKMQ (reference sequence). V lost 5 bases to trimming and J lost 3 bases; unmatched junction nucleotides: 9. CDR3 sequence: CASSTALTGDYGYTF. CDR3 coding DNA: TGTGCCAGCAGCACAGCCCTCACAGGGGACTATGGCTACACCTTC. Combining the CDR3 with reference TRBV13 and TRBJ1-2 gives the whole variable domain AAGVIQSPRHLIKEKRETATLKCYPIPRHDTVYWYQQGPGQDPQFLISFYEKMQSDKGSIPDRFSAQQFSDYHSELNMSSLELGDSALYFCASSTALTGDYGYTFGSGTRLTVV.

V is TRBV7-2 and J is TRBJ2-7; D may match TRBD1 or TRBD2 (5 bases each). Trimming stripped 2 bases from V and 0 bases from J, with 14 bases between. The CDR3 contains 16 residues. Germline V gene data show CDR1 as SGHTA and CDR2 as FQGNSA. CDR3 loop: CASSLLGGTVSYEQYF. In DNA form, the CDR3 reads TGTGCCAGCAGCTTACTTGGTGGGACGGTCTCCTACGAGCAGTACTTC.

The gene calls are TRBV5-6 and TRBJ2-7; D tentatively reads TRBD1 or TRBD2 (5 bases each). This CDR3 comprises 12 residues. CDR1 SGHDT and CDR2 YYEEEE come from the germline V gene. V gave up 4 bases and J gave up 9 bases, with 14 bases separating them. This chain's CDR3 is CASSPQGAGQYF. DNA of the CDR3: TGTGCCAGCAGCCCCCAAGGGGCGGGGCAGTACTTC.

The rearrangement uses TRBV5-5 and TRBJ2-3, with 11 positions matching TRBD1. The length of the CDR3 is 16 residues. Trimming cost V 2 bases and J 3 bases; bases outside gene matches: 5. CDR1 and CDR2 from the germline V gene are SGHKS and YYEKEE (reference sequence). CDR3 coding DNA: TGTGCCAGCAGCTTAGGACAGGGGGCGGGGACAGATACGCAGTATTTT. Its protein product is CASSLGQGAGTDTQYF.

The rearrangement uses TRBV11-2 and TRBJ2-7, with TRBD2 as a possible D gene (5 bases). Germline V gene sequence: CDR1 SGHAT, CDR2 FQNNGV. Trimming pared 1 base from V and 1 base from J, leaving 5 bases between. The CDR3 has 13 residues. CDR3 nucleotides: TGTGCCAGCAGCTTAGGAGGGTCCTACGAGCAGTACTTC. Amino acid sequence: CASSLGGSYEQYF.

The genes are TRBV28 and TRBJ1-4; a weak D match, TRBD1 (5 bases). The V gene lost 3 bases and the J gene lost 5 bases, with 19 bases spanning the gap. This CDR3 has 17 residues. Germline V CDR1 and CDR2: MDHEN, SYDVKM. CDR3 in DNA: TGTGCCAGCAGTTTCATCGGGGCCGGACATCGAAATGAAAAACTGTTTTTT. This translates into CASSFIGAGHRNEKLFF.

The chain links TRBV29-1 to TRBJ2-7, with 7 bases aligning to TRBD1. The V gene end was trimmed by 3 bases and the J gene end by 5 bases; junction bases not matched to a gene: 7. This CDR3 comprises 13 residues. Germline CDR1 SQVTM, CDR2 ANQGSEA. The CDR3, as DNA: TGCAGCGTTGATAAACAGGGGCTCGACGAGCAGTACTTC. Protein product: CSVDKQGLDEQYF.

In DNA form, the CDR3 reads TGTGCCAGCAGCGTAGGGAGCGGGGGAACCTACGAGCAGTACTTC. This sequence encodes CASSVGSGGTYEQYF. The chain couples TRBV9 to TRBJ2-7; 8 nucleotides agree with TRBD2. V lost 0 bases to trimming and J lost 2 bases; unmatched junction nucleotides: 4. CDR1 and CDR2 from the germline V gene are SGDLS and YYNGEE. The CDR3 runs to 15 residues.